This T cell receptor beta chain stems from a study of OX40 agonist ivuxolimab in advanced cancers. Across the whole study: Patients were treated with ivuxolimab, an agonistic anti-OX40 (CD134) antibody.

The CDR3 has 13 amino acids. V dropped 5 bases and J dropped 5 bases, with 10 bases sitting between them. Germline V lookup: CDR1 MNHEY, CDR2 SVGAGI. To note about this clone: Its specificity is unknown.

Study observations and caveats: Averaged across samples, CD8+ T cells carried more expanded clones than CD4+ did.

TCRdb's table, derived via immunoSEQ multiplex PCR, lists solely in-frame clones and lacks some. The sample contains 85,000 to 100,000 clones, about 91% of which appear only once. Sequences were derived from CD4+ or CD8+ T cells sorted from blood, sampled in a trial of the OX40 agonist ivuxolimab. This chain joins TRBV6-5 and TRBJ2-1, with no clear D. This receptor was obtained from an adult with an advanced solid tumor such as melanoma, head and neck, liver or kidney cancer. The CDR3 region has the DNA TGTGCCAGCAGTACCCCACTTCACAATGAGCAGTTCTTC. Its translation is CASSTPLHNEQFF.